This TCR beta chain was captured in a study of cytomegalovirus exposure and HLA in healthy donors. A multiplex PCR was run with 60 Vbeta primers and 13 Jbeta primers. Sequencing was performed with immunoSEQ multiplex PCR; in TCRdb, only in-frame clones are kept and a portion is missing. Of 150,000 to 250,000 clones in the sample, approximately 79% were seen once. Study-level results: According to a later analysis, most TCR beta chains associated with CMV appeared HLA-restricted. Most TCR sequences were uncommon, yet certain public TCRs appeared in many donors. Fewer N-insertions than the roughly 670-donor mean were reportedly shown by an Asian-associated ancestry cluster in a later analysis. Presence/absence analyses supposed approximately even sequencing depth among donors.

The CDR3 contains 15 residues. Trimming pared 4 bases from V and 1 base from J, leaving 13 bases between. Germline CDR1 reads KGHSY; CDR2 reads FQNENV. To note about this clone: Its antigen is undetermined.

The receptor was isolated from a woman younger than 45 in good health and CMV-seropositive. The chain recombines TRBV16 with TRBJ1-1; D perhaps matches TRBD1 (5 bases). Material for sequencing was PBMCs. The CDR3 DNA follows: TGTGCCAGCAGCCTAATCGGAGGGGAGAACACTGAAGCTTTCTTT. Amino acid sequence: CASSLIGGENTEAFF.